Following are 9 T cell receptor beta chains from one sample sequenced in a study of OX40 agonist ivuxolimab in advanced cancers. Receptor amplification or capture employed the immunoSEQ multiplex PCR assay. TCRdb retrieved this table from immuneACCESS and kept in-frame rearrangements only. Not all clones are present; in checked studies, unresolved V genes account for under half, and no reason is known for the remainder. Here the sample has 70,000 to 95,000 clones; about 91% occur a single time. The top ten clones comprise around 0.5% of the sample. The sample here was CD4+ or CD8+ T cells sorted from blood, taken in a trial of the OX40 agonist ivuxolimab. The receptor source for this set is an adult with an advanced solid tumor such as melanoma, head and neck, liver or kidney cancer.

The gene calls are TRBV6-1 and TRBJ2-1; maybe TRBD1 (6 bases). This CDR3 region has 13 residues. The V end was cut by 9 bases, the J end by 2 bases, with 11 bases between. Germline CDR1 is MNHNS and CDR2 is SASEGT. DNA for the CDR3: TGTGCCAGTACAGGGTACCCCTACAATGAGCAGTTCTTC. Residues: CASTGYPYNEQFF.

The V call is TRBV7-9, the J call TRBJ2-7; D perhaps matches TRBD2 (5 bases). The V end was cut by 7 bases, the J end by 3 bases, with 16 bases between. This CDR3 region has 14 residues. In germline, CDR1 is SEHNR, CDR2 FQNEAQ (reference sequence). CDR3 coding DNA: TGTGCCAGCATTAGTTCGGGGAGCAGCTACGAGCAGTACTTC. Protein: CASISSGSSYEQYF. Complete variable domain (other parts from reference TRBV7-9 and TRBJ2-7): DTGVSQNPRHKITKRGQNVTFRCDPISEHNRLYWYRQTLGQGPEFLTYFQNEAQLEKSRLLSDRFSAERPKGSFSTLEIQRTEQGDSAMYLCASISSGSSYEQYFGPGTRLTVT.

The genes are TRBV29-1 and TRBJ2-7; 10 positions agree with TRBD2. Germline V gene data show CDR1 as SQVTM and CDR2 as ANQGSEA. CDR3 length: 14 residues. After removal of 2 bases from V and 0 bases from J, the junction contained 1 base not matched to a gene. Here the CDR3 reads CSVEKREGSYEQYF. The CDR3 DNA reads as TGCAGCGTTGAAAAGCGGGAGGGCTCCTACGAGCAGTACTTC.

The V call is TRBV9, the J call TRBJ1-3, with a weak D call TRBD1 (5 bases). CDR1 is SGDLS, CDR2 YYNGEE, per germline. V was shortened by 8 bases and J by 0 bases, with 15 bases between the two germline ends. The CDR3 is 15 amino acids. This CDR3 is CAREQVFPSGNTIYF. The CDR3 bases are TGTGCCAGAGAACAGGTTTTCCCCTCTGGAAACACCATATATTTT.

The chain recombines TRBV6-6 with TRBJ2-1; D unresolved. The length of the CDR3 is 14 residues. Germline values: CDR1 MNHNY, CDR2 SVGAGI (reference sequence). V lost 7 bases and J 3 bases, leaving 13 bases between the germline ends. The CDR3 DNA sequence: TGTGCCAGCACCACGTCGGCTAGCTACAATGAGCAGTTCTTC. Translated, it gives CASTTSASYNEQFF.

This clone was seen a handful of times. The chain combines TRBV6-5 with TRBJ2-7; 7 bases fit TRBD1. CDR1 and CDR2 (germline): MNHEY, SVGAGI. The CDR3 consists of 15 residues. Trimming cost V 0 bases and J 2 bases; bases outside gene matches: 4. CDR3 bases: TGTGCCAGCAGTTACTCTAGCCAGGGGGCCTACGAGCAGTACTTC. Its translation is CASSYSSQGAYEQYF.

The chain is built from TRBV5-5 and TRBJ2-1; 7 positions agree with TRBD1. The germline CDR1 and CDR2 sequences are SGHKS and YYEKEE (reference sequence). Germline trimming cut 4 bases from V and 5 bases from J; bases unmatched to any gene: 9. CDR3 length: 15 residues. CDR3 bases: TGTGCCAGCAGCCCCACCCGACAGGGAAACAATGAGCAGTTCTTC. This gives the protein CASSPTRQGNNEQFF. Filled out from reference TRBV5-5 and TRBJ2-1, the complete variable domain reads DAGVTQSPTHLIKTRGQQVTLRCSPISGHKSVSWYQQVLGQGPQFIFQYYEKEERGRGNFPDRFSARQFPNYSSELNVNALLLGDSALYLCASSPTRQGNNEQFFGPGTRLTVL.

The chain is built from TRBV27 and TRBJ2-1, with D perhaps TRBD2 (5 bases). The V and J ends lost 2 bases and 9 bases respectively, with 14 bases between them. CDR3 length: 14 amino acids. The germline V gene encodes CDR1 MNHEY and CDR2 SMNVEV (reference sequence). The CDR3 bases are TGTGCCAGCAGTTTACTTGGGAGCCTAGGTGAGCAGTTCTTC. Translated, it gives CASSLLGSLGEQFF.

This clone was found a few times. V gene TRBV7-8 combines with J gene TRBJ2-1; D is perhaps TRBD1 (5 bases). The CDR3 covers 15 residues. Trimming cost V 6 bases and J 0 bases, with 12 bases left between them. Germline-derived CDR1 and CDR2 are SGHVS and FQNEAQ. CDR3 protein: CASRGRASSYNEQFF. The CDR3 region has the DNA TGTGCCAGCAGGGGCAGGGCTAGCTCCTACAATGAGCAGTTCTTC.